This T cell receptor beta chain was sequenced for a study of blood T cell repertoires in COVID-19. Study-wide background: From T cells, B-cell-depleted T cells, or PBMCs came the material, which was cDNA or gDNA.

Recovery among Cohort 3 donors was established by two negative PCRs, clearance, or symptom resolution. Per germline, CDR1 SGHNT and CDR2 YYREEE (reference sequence). The V and J ends lost 4 bases and 9 bases, in that order; junction bases with no gene match: 9. This CDR3 contains 16 residues. Per the original data handling: Reference gene primer amplification in the assay estimated nucleated cell counts. The repertoire was sequenced with immunoSEQ multiplex PCR; TCRdb's copy has only in-frame clones and lacks some. V, J and clone size were drawn from that table, and D and trimming were deduced from the DNA. Of about 130,000 clones in the sample, under 85% were seen once.

The sequenced sample consisted of PBMCs or T cells enriched from blood (not recorded which). This receptor was obtained from a man under 40 who had recovered from COVID-19. V and J are TRBV5-4 and TRBJ2-2, with TRBD2 identical over 13 bases. CDR3 protein: CASSQGTSGIWRELFF. The CDR3 region has the DNA TGTGCCAGCAGCCAGGGGACTAGCGGGATTTGGAGGGAGCTGTTTTTT.